The text below deals with one TCR beta chain. The assay was immunoSEQ multiplex PCR, and TCRdb's table has in-frame clones only and misses some. This table holds about 2 million clones, 85% to 95% found once. This entry comes from a study of shared clonotypes between healthy human individuals. The V and J ends lost 3 bases and 3 bases respectively, with 11 bases between them. The CDR3 loop spans 15 amino acids. CDR1 is WNHNN and CDR2 is SYGVQD in the germline V gene (reference sequence). J is TRBJ2-2 and V is TRBV10-1; D perhaps matches TRBD2 (5 bases). The sample was naive CD4+ T cells sorted from blood. The subset denotes: CD45RA+ positively selected. The receptor's source is a young man in good health. CDR3 residues: CASSEEGWYTGELFF. The CDR3 nucleotides read TGCGCCAGCAGTGAAGAGGGTTGGTACACCGGGGAGCTGTTTTTT.